These 10 T cell receptor beta chains were sequenced from one sample in a study of blood T cell repertoires in COVID-19. This table comes from immunoSEQ multiplex PCR, and its TCRdb copy is limited to in-frame clones, with some not included. The data show around 360,000 clones, around 87% seen once. The material sequenced was PBMCs or T cells enriched from blood (not recorded which). These receptor sequences come from a man between 35 and 55 years old in a cohort exposed to, infected with or recovered from COVID-19 (not recorded which).

This clone was detected only once. V usage is TRBV14 and J usage is TRBJ2-3, with a tentative D call TRBD1 (6 bases). Looked up from germline, CDR1 is SGHDN and CDR2 is FVKESK. V shed 4 bases and J shed 0 bases, with 8 bases lying between them. The CDR3 extends over 14 amino acids. The CDR3, as DNA: TGTGCCAGCAGCCGACAGGTTAGCACAGATACGCAGTATTTT. Residues: CASSRQVSTDTQYF.

V gene TRBV27 combines with J gene TRBJ1-6, with a possible D match to TRBD1 (5 bases). There are 13 residues in the CDR3. Germline CDR1 is MNHEY and CDR2 is SMNVEV (reference sequence). Trimming took 5 bases from V and 10 from J, leaving 12 bases between them. CDR3 coding DNA: TGTGCCAGCAGTGACAGACATGCCTCACCCCTCCACTTT. It specifies CASSDRHASPLHF.

The genes are TRBV4-1 and TRBJ1-4; TRBD1 agrees at 7 bases. In germline, CDR1 is MGHRA, CDR2 YSYEKL. This CDR3 comprises 14 residues. V was clipped by 5 bases and J by 5 bases; unmatched bases: 5. The CDR3 bases are TGCGCCAGCAGCGTAGGGACAGCGAATGAAAAACTGTTTTTT. Translated, it gives CASSVGTANEKLFF.

The V call is TRBV27, the J call TRBJ1-4, with D possibly TRBD1 on 6 matching bases. Germline V gene sequence: CDR1 MNHEY, CDR2 SMNVEV (reference sequence). There are 11 residues in the CDR3. V shed 9 bases and J shed 5 bases, with 7 bases lying between them. The DNA for the CDR3 is TGTGCCAGGACAGGAAATGAAAAACTGTTTTTT. Translated: CARTGNEKLFF.

The chain is built from TRBV4-2 and TRBJ1-2, with 7 bases fitting TRBD1. Germline assignment: CDR1 LGHNA and CDR2 YNFKEQ. Trimming removed 1 base from V and 1 base from J; junction bases left unmatched: 3. This CDR3 is built from 15 residues. The CDR3 here is CASSQVGQDNYGYTF. CDR3 DNA sequence: TGTGCCAGCAGCCAAGTTGGACAGGATAACTATGGCTACACCTTC.

This clone was counted only a few times. The J gene is TRBJ1-2, the V gene TRBV24-1; no firm D call. V lost 1 base and J lost 4, with 3 bases in between. The CDR3 is 12 residues long. CDR1 is KGHDR and CDR2 is SFDVKD in the germline V gene. DNA of the CDR3: TGTGCCACCAGTGATTTTAGCTATGGCTACACCTTC. Translating gives CATSDFSYGYTF.

V usage is TRBV29-1 and J usage is TRBJ1-5; the D is unclear. Germline CDR1 reads SQVTM; CDR2 reads ANQGSEA. Trimming left V 4 bases short and J 2 bases short, with 6 bases between. The CDR3 totals 12 residues. CDR3 protein: CSVGEGNQPQHF. The CDR3 nucleotides read TGCAGCGTTGGGGAGGGCAATCAGCCCCAGCATTTT. Using reference TRBV29-1 and TRBJ1-5 for the parts outside the CDR3, the full variable domain is SAVISQKPSRDICQRGTSLTIQCQVDSQVTMMFWYRQQPGQSLTLIATANQGSEATYESGFVIDKFPISRPNLTFSTLTVSNMSPEDSSIYLCSVGEGNQPQHFGDGTRLSIL.

The chain employs TRBV27 and TRBJ2-1, with 11 bases matching TRBD2. CDR3 length: 15 residues. Germline V CDR1 and CDR2: MNHEY, SMNVEV (reference sequence). V shed 0 bases, J shed 5 bases, and the junction held 0 bases outside the gene matches. CDR3 amino acids: CASSLSLAGDNEQFF. In DNA, the CDR3 is TGTGCCAGCAGTTTATCACTAGCGGGGGACAATGAGCAGTTCTTC.

The CDR3 coding sequence is TGTGCCAGCAGCGTAGACGCAGGGTACAATGAGCAGTTCTTC. Translation gives CASSVDAGYNEQFF. The chain recombines TRBV9 with TRBJ2-1, with D perhaps matching TRBD1 (5 bases). The V end was cut by 0 bases, the J end by 4 bases, with 8 bases between. In germline, CDR1 is SGDLS, CDR2 YYNGEE. The CDR3 extends over 14 amino acids.

The DNA of the CDR3 is TGTGCCAGCAGCCTGACAGGCCGCACCGGGGAGCTGTTTTTT. Translated, it gives CASSLTGRTGELFF. The chain joins TRBV7-2 to TRBJ2-2; tentatively, D is TRBD1 (6 bases). Germline assignment: CDR1 SGHTA and CDR2 FQGNSA. The CDR3 is 14 residues long. The V and J ends lost 5 bases and 4 bases respectively, with 11 bases between them.